This TCR beta chain was documented in a study of coeliac disease. Study outcomes and limitations: Largely private TRB repertoires meant most sequences were sample-unique.

The V and J ends lost 4 bases and 0 bases, in that order; junction bases with no gene match: 2. Germline V lookup: CDR1 SGHNT, CDR2 YYREEE (reference sequence). The CDR3 totals 14 residues. TCRdb's table, derived via immunoSEQ multiplex PCR, lists solely in-frame clones and lacks some. The table shows approximately 4,800 clones, with roughly 58% occurring only once. To note about this clone: Antigen unknown.

The source of this sequence is a woman between 18 and 29 years old with active celiac disease. This chain links TRBV5-4 with TRBJ2-7; 9 bases match TRBD1. Source material: intraepithelial lymphocytes from the gut. The CDR3 sequence is CASSPGQGSYEQYF. CDR3 in DNA: TGTGCCAGCAGCCCGGGACAGGGCTCCTACGAGCAGTACTTC.